This T cell receptor beta chain was identified during a study of cytomegalovirus exposure and HLA in healthy donors. Nominal health characterized the donors when sampled, though unrecorded immune exposures were likely. PCR employed 60 Vbeta and 13 Jbeta primers. The protocol was immunoSEQ multiplex PCR, while the TCRdb copy is restricted to in-frame clones and leaves out a portion. Of just over 200,000 clones in the sample, around 86% were seen once. Regarding this clone: Its antigen remains unknown.

The CDR3 is made up of 12 amino acids. The germline V gene has CDR1 SQVTM and CDR2 ANQGSEA. Study-level findings and limits: The authors later linked a missense DCLRE1C variant to TCR beta V- and J-gene trimming. The study listed under 200 cytomegalovirus-associated TCR beta chains.

Sequencing was done on a sample of PBMCs. This TCR came from a woman aged 40 to 50 in good health and CMV-seronegative. V usage is TRBV29-1 and J usage is TRBJ2-1, with 9 bases matching TRBD1. The CDR3 spells CGGGQGLNEQFF. DNA for the CDR3: TGCGGGGGGGGACAGGGTCTCAATGAGCAGTTCTTC.